The present T cell receptor (beta chain) was sequenced within a study of T cells in tuberculosis. Profiling relied on immunoSEQ multiplex PCR, and the TCRdb table lists in-frame clones only, not all of them. Among tens of thousands of clones listed, around 96% were seen once. This CDR3 is 16 amino acids long. CDR1 is SGHRS, CDR2 YFSETQ, per germline. Deletions cut 0 bases from V and 1 base from J, with 11 bases between. Input material: PBMCs. This chain uses TRBV5-1 with TRBJ2-1; TRBD2 might be the D (6 bases). This TCR derives from a donor aged 10-29 years with latent tuberculosis or without tuberculosis infection. The CDR3 DNA is TGCGCCAGCAGCTTGGATGCCCTAGCGTCCTACAATGAGCAGTTCTTC. It yields the protein CASSLDALASYNEQFF. Supplemented by reference TRBV5-1 and TRBJ2-1, the full variable domain reads KAGVTQTPRYLIKTRGQQVTLSCSPISGHRSVSWYQQTPGQGLQFLFEYFSETQRNKGNFPGRFSGRQFSNSRSEMNVSTLELGDSALYLCASSLDALASYNEQFFGPGTRLTVL.